The 2 T cell receptor beta chains given below trace back to one sample, sequenced in a study of human T cells and chemical hapten exposure. TCRdb reprocessed the RACE reads with MiXCR, giving one entry per CDR3 protein. This repertoire shows fewer than 150,000 distinct CDR3 sequences, about 11% found once; its top ten account for about 1.3%. Time point: patch test 2, 6 weeks after DPC sensitization. Treatment defined: therapeutic diphenylcyclopropenone sensitization with weekly scalp DPC. The sample here was whole blood, taken in connection with sensitization to the hapten diphenylcyclopropenone (DPC). These receptors all come from a woman aged 50 to 60 with alopecia areata. Some clones in this sample may be carry-over from other donors' samples.

This clonotype has ten or more counts. J is TRBJ2-1 and V is TRBV7-2; D uncertain. The CDR3 sequence is 13 residues long. The germline CDR1 and CDR2 sequences are SGHTA and FQGNSA. The germline V and J ends were trimmed by 6 bases and 8 bases, with 14 bases remaining between them. CDR3 in DNA: TGTGCCAGCAGATTCCCGCCTAAGTATGAGCAGTTCTTC. Translation gives CASRFPPKYEQFF.

This clonotype has a count of ten or more. The chain joins TRBV11-2 to TRBJ2-3, with 8 bases matching TRBD2. The trim removed 5 bases at V and 0 bases at J, leaving 4 bases unmatched. The germline CDR1 and CDR2 sequences are SGHAT and FQNNGV. This CDR3 comprises 15 residues. The CDR3 nucleotides read TGTGCCAGCAGCACTGGACTAGCCAGCACAGATACGCAGTATTTT. Protein sequence: CASSTGLASTDTQYF.